What follows is one TCR beta chain and its context. The antigen remains unidentified. The ends were cut back, 5 bases at V and 0 bases at J, with 10 bases in the middle. CDR3 size: 14 residues. Germline V gene lookup returns CDR1 SEHNR and CDR2 FQNEAQ (reference sequence). The data belong to a study of somatic mutations in cytotoxic T cells in rheumatoid arthritis. Profiled with immunoSEQ multiplex PCR; TCRdb holds only in-frame clones, not every one. The sample carries around 12,000 clones, around 79% recorded once. General study points: Antigen targets of the expanded CD8+ clones remained unidentified. A finding that went unadjusted for multiple comparisons was the slight underrepresentation of TRBV07 in rheumatoid arthritis patients.

The clonotype was recovered from an adult with rheumatoid arthritis. Sequencing was performed on CD8+ T cells sorted from blood. The rearrangement joins TRBV7-9 to TRBJ1-2, with D possibly being TRBD1 (5 bases). Here the CDR3 DNA reads TGTGCCAGCAGCCGGGACGGTACTAACTATGGCTACACCTTC. Translation: CASSRDGTNYGYTF.